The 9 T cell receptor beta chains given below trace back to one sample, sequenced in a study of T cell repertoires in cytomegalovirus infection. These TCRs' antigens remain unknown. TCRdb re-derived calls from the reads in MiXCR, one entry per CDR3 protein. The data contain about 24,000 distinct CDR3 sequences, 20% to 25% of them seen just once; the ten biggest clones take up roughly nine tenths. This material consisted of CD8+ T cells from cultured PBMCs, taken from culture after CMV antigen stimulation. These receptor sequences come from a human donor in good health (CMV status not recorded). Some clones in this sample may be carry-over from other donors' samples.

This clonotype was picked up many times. This CDR3 is CASSSHMNTEAFF. The CDR3 DNA is TGTGCCAGCAGCAGCCACATGAACACTGAAGCTTTCTTT. The chain carries TRBV6-6 and TRBJ1-1; D is unclear. The CDR3 has 13 amino acids. In germline, CDR1 is MNHNY, CDR2 SVGAGI (reference sequence). Between the trimmed V and J ends, which lost 6 bases and 0 bases, there was a span of 8 bases.

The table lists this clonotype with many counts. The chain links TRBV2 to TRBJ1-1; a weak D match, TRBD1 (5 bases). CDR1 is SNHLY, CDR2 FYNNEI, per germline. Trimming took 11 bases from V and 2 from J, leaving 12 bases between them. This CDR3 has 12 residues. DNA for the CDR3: TGTGCCGGGGGACGGTACAACACTGAAGCTTTCTTT. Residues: CAGGRYNTEAFF.

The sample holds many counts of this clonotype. The CDR3 sequence: CASSQVVLRGTTDTQYF. The CDR3, as DNA: TGCGCCAGCAGCCAAGTCGTCTTGCGGGGGACCACAGATACGCAGTATTTT. The chain employs TRBV4-1 and TRBJ2-3, with 7 bases fitting TRBD2. With 1 base clipped from V and 2 bases from J, the junction kept 9 bases outside the gene matches. The CDR3 runs 17 residues. Germline V lookup: CDR1 MGHRA, CDR2 YSYEKL.

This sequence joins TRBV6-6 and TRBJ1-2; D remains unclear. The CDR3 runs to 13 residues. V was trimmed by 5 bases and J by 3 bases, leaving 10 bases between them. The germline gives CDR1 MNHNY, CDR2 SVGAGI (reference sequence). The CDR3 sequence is CASSPDSDYGYTF. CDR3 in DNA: TGTGCCAGCAGTCCAGACTCTGACTATGGCTACACCTTC.

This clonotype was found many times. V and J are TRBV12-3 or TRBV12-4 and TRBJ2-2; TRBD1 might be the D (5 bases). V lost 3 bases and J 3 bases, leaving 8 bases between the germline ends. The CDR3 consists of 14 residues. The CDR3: CASSFTGDTGELFF. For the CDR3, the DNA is TGTGCCAGCAGTTTTACAGGAGACACCGGGGAGCTGTTTTTT.

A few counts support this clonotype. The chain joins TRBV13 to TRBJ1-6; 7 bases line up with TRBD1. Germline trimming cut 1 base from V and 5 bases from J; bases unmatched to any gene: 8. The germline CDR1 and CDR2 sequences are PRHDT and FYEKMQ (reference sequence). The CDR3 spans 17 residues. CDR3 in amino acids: CASSLARRQGDNSPLHF. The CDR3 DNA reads TGTGCCAGCAGCTTAGCTAGACGACAGGGCGATAATTCACCCCTCCACTTT. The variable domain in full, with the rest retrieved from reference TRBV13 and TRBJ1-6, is AAGVIQSPRHLIKEKRETATLKCYPIPRHDTVYWYQQGPGQDPQFLISFYEKMQSDKGSIPDRFSAQQFSDYHSELNMSSLELGDSALYFCASSLARRQGDNSPLHFGNGTRLTVT.

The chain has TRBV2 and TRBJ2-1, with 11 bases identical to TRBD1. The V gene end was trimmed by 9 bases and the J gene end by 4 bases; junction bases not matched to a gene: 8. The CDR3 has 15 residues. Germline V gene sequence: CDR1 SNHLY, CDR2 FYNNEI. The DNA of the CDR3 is TGTGCCAGTAAACTGGGACAGGGGGGGTACAATGAGCAGTTCTTC. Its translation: CASKLGQGGYNEQFF.

In DNA, the CDR3 is TGTGCCAGCTCACCACGACAAGGGTTGGAAGAGACCCAGTACTTC. Translating gives CASSPRQGLEETQYF. This chain links TRBV18 with TRBJ2-5; D call uncertain. Trimming took off 1 base at V and 3 bases at J, with 12 bases between the two ends. Per the germline V gene, CDR1 is KGHSH and CDR2 is LQKENI. This CDR3 is 15 amino acids long.

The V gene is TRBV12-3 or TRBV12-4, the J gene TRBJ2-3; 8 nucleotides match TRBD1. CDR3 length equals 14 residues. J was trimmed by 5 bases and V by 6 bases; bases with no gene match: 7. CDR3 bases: TGTGCCAGCAGAAGGACAGGGCCCGAAGATACGCAGTATTTT. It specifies CASRRTGPEDTQYF.